These 13 T cell receptor beta chains were all obtained from the same sample, sequenced in a study of control samples from healthy donors and cancer patients. Clones were sequenced by immunoSEQ multiplex PCR, and TCRdb holds only the in-frame ones, with some missing. The data show 100,000 to 150,000 clones, roughly 87% seen once. What was sequenced was blood. The receptors originated from a man aged 35-49 years in good health.

The chain links TRBV6-5 to TRBJ1-1; D is undetermined. The CDR3 runs 16 residues. Per the germline V gene, CDR1 is MNHEY and CDR2 is SVGAGI. The V and J ends lost 3 bases and 0 bases respectively, with 14 bases between them. This CDR3 is CASSYSGGRLNTEAFF. CDR3 nucleotides: TGTGCCAGCAGTTATTCCGGCGGACGGCTGAACACTGAAGCTTTCTTT.

This chain connects TRBV5-4 to TRBJ2-5, with D possibly TRBD2 on 5 matching bases. The CDR3 runs 16 residues. Germline loops: CDR1 SGHNT, CDR2 YYREEE (reference sequence). With 4 bases removed from V and 3 bases from J, the gap between germline ends came to 19 bases. The CDR3 sequence is CASSPLRVVTKETQYF. CDR3 coding DNA: TGTGCCAGCAGCCCGCTGAGGGTGGTGACTAAAGAGACCCAGTACTTC. Using reference TRBV5-4 and TRBJ2-5 for the parts outside the CDR3, the full variable domain is ETGVTQSPTHLIKTRGQQVTLRCSSQSGHNTVSWYQQALGQGPQFIFQYYREEENGRGNFPPRFSGLQFPNYSSELNVNALELDDSALYLCASSPLRVVTKETQYFGPGTRLLVL.

The chain couples TRBV6-1 to TRBJ2-7; D might be TRBD2 (7 bases). Germline lookup yields CDR1 MNHNS and CDR2 SASEGT. The ends were cut back, 1 base at V and 2 bases at J, with 15 bases in the middle. The CDR3 has 16 residues. This CDR3 reads CASSEGVSRGPYEQYF. CDR3 nucleotides: TGTGCCAGCAGTGAAGGTGTATCGCGGGGGCCCTACGAGCAGTACTTC.

This clone was seen more than once but under ten times. The chain carries TRBV11-3 and TRBJ1-1, with no clear D. This CDR3 has 16 residues. The germline V and J ends were trimmed by 5 bases and 1 base, with 17 bases remaining between them. The germline CDR1 and CDR2 sequences are SGHNT and YENEEA. CDR3 sequence: CASSRLEGIRNTEAFF. For the CDR3, the DNA is TGTGCCAGCAGCCGACTCGAGGGTATTCGGAACACTGAAGCTTTCTTT.

This chain uses TRBV25-1 with TRBJ2-3; 7 bases line up with TRBD2. The trim removed 6 bases at V and 2 bases at J, leaving 11 bases unmatched. The CDR3 is 16 residues long. Per germline, CDR1 MGHDK and CDR2 SYGVNS. CDR3 amino acids: CASRTMNGRDTDTQYF. Written as DNA, the CDR3 is TGTGCCAGCAGGACGATGAATGGGAGGGACACAGATACGCAGTATTTT.

V usage is TRBV19 and J usage is TRBJ2-2; TRBD1 matches 9 bases. This CDR3 is built from 16 residues. After removal of 6 bases from V and 5 bases from J, the junction contained 10 bases not matched to a gene. Germline lookup yields CDR1 LNHDA and CDR2 SQIVND (reference sequence). The CDR3 DNA reads as TGTGCCAGTAGGGCCTTTGGGACAGGGTGGACCGGGGAGCTGTTTTTT. As protein: CASRAFGTGWTGELFF.

The count of this clone is one. This chain joins TRBV3-1 (or the pseudogene TRBV3-2) and TRBJ1-2; D unclear. Germline assignment: CDR1 LGHDT and CDR2 YNNKEL (reference sequence). CDR3 length equals 15 residues. V lost 0 bases and J lost 1, with 9 bases in between. The CDR3 DNA reads as TGTGCCAGCAGCCAAGATACGCGGCTTAACTATGGCTACACCTTC. This gives the protein CASSQDTRLNYGYTF.

This rearrangement joins TRBV2 to TRBJ2-3, with 14 bases aligning to TRBD2. Looked up from germline, CDR1 is SNHLY and CDR2 is FYNNEI. This CDR3 is 15 amino acids long. J lost 5 bases, V lost 6 bases, and 4 bases had no gene match. CDR3 bases: TGTGCCAGCAGAGCCGGGACTAGCGGGGGAGATACGCAGTATTTT. Encoded protein: CASRAGTSGGDTQYF. The full variable domain, rest sourced from reference TRBV2 and TRBJ2-3, is EPEVTQTPSHQVTQMGQEVILRCVPISNHLYFYWYRQILGQKVEFLVSFYNNEISEKSEIFDDQFSVERPDGSNFTLKIRSTKLEDSAMYFCASRAGTSGGDTQYFGPGTRLTVL.

V and J are TRBV5-1 and TRBJ1-2; D is ambiguous. The CDR3 is 15 amino acids. Per germline, CDR1 SGHRS and CDR2 YFSETQ. Trimming stripped 4 bases from V and 5 bases from J, with 18 bases between. The CDR3 DNA follows: TGCGCCAGCAGCCTTAACCCCATGGACCGGTATGGCTACACCTTC. The encoded protein is CASSLNPMDRYGYTF.

The chain is built from TRBV30 and TRBJ2-5; D ambiguous. CDR1 is GTSNPN and CDR2 is SVGIG in the germline V gene (reference sequence). CDR3 size: 15 residues. The V gene lost 4 bases and the J gene lost 5 bases, with 20 bases spanning the gap. For the CDR3, the DNA is TGTGCCTGGAAGGTAGGCAGATCACCACGGGAGACCCAGTACTTC. Protein: CAWKVGRSPRETQYF.

The genes are TRBV19 and TRBJ2-7; TRBD1 is a possible D gene (6 bases). The CDR3 is made up of 13 amino acids. Trimming stripped 4 bases from V and 6 bases from J, with 13 bases between. Germline assignment: CDR1 LNHDA and CDR2 SQIVND (reference sequence). This chain's CDR3 is CASSNRQAGEQYF. Here the CDR3 DNA reads TGTGCCAGTAGTAATCGACAGGCTGGCGAGCAGTACTTC. Together with reference TRBV19 and TRBJ2-7, the CDR3 gives the full variable domain: DGGITQSPKYLFRKEGQNVTLSCEQNLNHDAMYWYRQDPGQGLRLIYYSQIVNDFQKGDIAEGYSVSREKKESFPLTVTSAQKNPTAFYLCASSNRQAGEQYFGPGTRLTVT.

The chain links TRBV5-1 to TRBJ1-5, with TRBD1 matching over 8 bases. With 1 base clipped from V and 6 bases from J, the junction kept 3 bases outside the gene matches. CDR3 length: 14 amino acids. Germline V lookup: CDR1 SGHRS, CDR2 YFSETQ. The CDR3 region is CASSLQGAGQPQHF. The CDR3 DNA reads TGCGCCAGCAGCTTGCAGGGGGCCGGTCAGCCCCAGCATTTT.

The rearrangement joins TRBV10-3 to TRBJ1-6, with D possibly TRBD1 on 5 matching bases. CDR3 length: 13 amino acids. CDR1 and CDR2 (germline): ENHRY, SYGVKD. Trimming cost V 8 bases and J 7 bases, with 12 bases left between them. DNA for the CDR3: TGTGCCATCCCTAACAGGACCAATTCACCCCTCCACTTT. Its translation is CAIPNRTNSPLHF.